Following are 32 T cell receptor beta chains from one sample sequenced in a study of blood T cell repertoires in COVID-19. Produced via immunoSEQ multiplex PCR; TCRdb's table is partial and in-frame only. The table shows approximately 50,000 clones, with roughly 87% occurring only once. Input material: peripheral blood. Receptor source: a man aged 45-65 years with active COVID-19.

The CDR3 is CASSPDRVRGGYTF. Here the CDR3 DNA reads TGCGCCAGCAGCCCCGACAGGGTAAGAGGTGGCTACACCTTC. V is TRBV5-1 and J is TRBJ1-2; 7 bases align to TRBD1. The CDR3 runs to 14 residues. Germline trimming cut 4 bases from V and 7 bases from J; bases unmatched to any gene: 10. Germline V gene lookup returns CDR1 SGHRS and CDR2 YFSETQ.

The chain has TRBV14 and TRBJ2-7, with D possibly matching TRBD1 (5 bases). The germline V gene encodes CDR1 SGHDN and CDR2 FVKESK. The CDR3 length is 15 residues. V was shortened by 0 bases and J by 2 bases, with 11 bases between the two germline ends. CDR3 in amino acids: CASSQEGSGPYEQYF. In nucleotides, the CDR3 is TGTGCCAGCAGCCAAGAAGGCTCAGGGCCCTACGAGCAGTACTTC. Variable domain in full (rest from reference TRBV14 and TRBJ2-7): EAGVTQFPSHSVIEKGQTVTLRCDPISGHDNLYWYRRVMGKEIKFLLHFVKESKQDESGMPNNRFLAERTGGTYSTLKVQPAELEDSGVYFCASSQEGSGPYEQYFGPGTRLTVT.

The gene calls are TRBV19 and TRBJ1-5; D gene ambiguous. The CDR3 has 13 amino acids. V was clipped by 4 bases and J by 3 bases, with 7 bases between them. Germline loops: CDR1 LNHDA, CDR2 SQIVND (reference sequence). The CDR3 region is CASSSRVNQPQHF. CDR3 coding DNA: TGTGCCAGTAGTAGCCGGGTCAATCAGCCCCAGCATTTT.

This chain joins TRBV5-4 and TRBJ2-7; the D gene is possibly TRBD1 (5 bases). The CDR3 is 16 amino acids. Trimming removed 3 bases at V and 2 bases at J, with 18 bases between. The germline V gene encodes CDR1 SGHNT and CDR2 YYREEE (reference sequence). CDR3 DNA: TGTGCCAGCAGCTCTTCGGACACGCTCGGGCCCTACGAGCAGTACTTC. Translated, it gives CASSSSDTLGPYEQYF.

This chain uses TRBV30 with TRBJ2-5; possible D gene TRBD1, 6 bases. The CDR3 is made up of 15 amino acids. Germline V gene lookup returns CDR1 GTSNPN and CDR2 SVGIG (reference sequence). Trimming took 2 bases from V and 2 from J, leaving 15 bases between them. The CDR3 loop is CAWSPSWTDQETQYF. CDR3 DNA sequence: TGTGCCTGGAGTCCCTCTTGGACAGATCAAGAGACCCAGTACTTC.

The chain recombines TRBV19 with TRBJ2-5; 7 nucleotides agree with TRBD1. The germline CDR1 and CDR2 sequences are LNHDA and SQIVND (reference sequence). With 3 bases clipped from V and 4 bases from J, the junction kept 8 bases outside the gene matches. This CDR3 spans 15 amino acids. CDR3 nucleotides: TGTGCCAGTAGTATTAACAAGGGGGCGCGAGAGACCCAGTACTTC. It is translated as CASSINKGARETQYF.

V and J are TRBV15 and TRBJ1-1, with 8 bases lining up with TRBD1. Per germline, CDR1 LNHNV and CDR2 YYDKDF (reference sequence). CDR3 size: 17 residues. Trimming took 3 bases from V and 5 from J; bases not matched to a gene: 14. For the CDR3, the DNA is TGTGCCACCAGCAGGTCCAGGACAGGGCGGTCGGGGACTGAAGCTTTCTTT. It encodes CATSRSRTGRSGTEAFF.

The rearrangement links TRBV15 to TRBJ2-7, with 10 bases lining up with TRBD2. After removal of 4 bases from V and 12 bases from J, the junction contained 6 bases not matched to a gene. The CDR3 has 12 amino acids. The germline CDR1 and CDR2 sequences are LNHNV and YYDKDF (reference sequence). The chain's CDR3 is CATSTLAGVWYF. The CDR3 DNA sequence: TGTGCCACCAGCACTCTAGCGGGAGTTTGGTACTTC.

This chain uses TRBV4-1 with TRBJ1-5; 7 bases line up with TRBD1. The CDR3 length is 14 residues. The trim removed 1 base at V and 10 bases at J, leaving 7 bases unmatched. CDR1 is MGHRA and CDR2 is YSYEKL in the germline V gene. CDR3 DNA sequence: TGCGCCAGCAGCCAAGGACAGGGTGAGCGACCCCAGCATTTT. It is translated as CASSQGQGERPQHF.

The V and J genes are TRBV4-1 and TRBJ1-1; the match to TRBD1 covers 8 bases. With V trimmed by 1 base and J by 7 bases, 8 bases remained unmatched. This CDR3 spans 15 amino acids. CDR1 is MGHRA and CDR2 is YSYEKL in the germline V gene. The CDR3: CASSQGTGPEIEAFF. The CDR3 DNA reads as TGCGCCAGCAGCCAAGGGACAGGGCCCGAAATTGAAGCTTTCTTT.

This chain's CDR3 is CASSLRLSPGELFF. The CDR3, as DNA: TGTGCCAGCAGTCTCCGACTGAGCCCCGGGGAGCTGTTTTTT. The genes are TRBV27 and TRBJ2-2, with D unresolved. This CDR3 has 14 residues. CDR1 and CDR2 from the germline V gene are MNHEY and SMNVEV (reference sequence). Trimming took 5 bases from V and 6 from J, leaving 13 bases between them.

This clone was counted only a few times. The V gene is TRBV27, the J gene TRBJ2-3, with a tentative D call TRBD2 (6 bases). This CDR3 has 18 amino acids. The germline V and J ends were trimmed by 6 bases and 2 bases, with 24 bases remaining between them. Per the germline V gene, CDR1 is MNHEY and CDR2 is SMNVEV (reference sequence). DNA of the CDR3: TGTGCCAGCAGACCCCCCTGGCGGGGAATAGTCGACACAGATACGCAGTATTTT. Its translation is CASRPPWRGIVDTDTQYF.

This chain links TRBV3-1 (or the pseudogene TRBV3-2) with TRBJ2-1; D gene unclear. This CDR3 region has 14 residues. Germline-derived CDR1 and CDR2 are LGHDT and YNNKEL (reference sequence). V shed 0 bases and J shed 7 bases, with 10 bases lying between them. The chain's CDR3 is CASSQDSKPNEQFF. The CDR3 nucleotides read TGTGCCAGCAGCCAAGATTCTAAGCCTAATGAGCAGTTCTTC.

The chain recombines TRBV6-5 with TRBJ2-5; possible D gene TRBD1, 5 bases. Per germline, CDR1 MNHEY and CDR2 SVGAGI. The ends were cut back, 2 bases at V and 4 bases at J, with 11 bases in the middle. This CDR3 contains 14 residues. The DNA for the CDR3 is TGTGCCAGCAGTTACATAGGGGTGGCAGAGACCCAGTACTTC. It is translated as CASSYIGVAETQYF.

This clone has a single count. The V call is TRBV5-8, the J call TRBJ1-1; D gene uncertain. V was cut by 4 bases and J by 0 bases, with 7 bases left in between. CDR1 and CDR2 from the germline V gene are SGHTS and YDEGEE. CDR3 length: 13 residues. CDR3 nucleotides: TGTGCCAGCAGCGTCAGAATGAACACTGAAGCTTTCTTT. It encodes CASSVRMNTEAFF.

This sequence joins TRBV7-9 and TRBJ1-1; no clear D. V was cut by 1 base and J by 5 bases, with 14 bases left in between. CDR1 SEHNR and CDR2 FQNEAQ come from the germline V gene (reference sequence). This CDR3 is 15 amino acids long. The CDR3 nucleotides are TGTGCCAGCAGCTTAGTCTCCGGGTGGAAGACTGAAGCTTTCTTT. As protein: CASSLVSGWKTEAFF.

CDR3 protein: CASSQGTREGSEKLFF. The CDR3 region has the DNA TGTGCCAGCAGCCAAGGGACGAGGGAGGGAAGTGAAAAACTGTTTTTT. This chain links TRBV4-2 with TRBJ1-4; no clear D gene. V gave up 1 base and J gave up 7 bases, with 16 bases separating them. Germline V gene lookup returns CDR1 LGHNA and CDR2 YNFKEQ. The CDR3 runs 16 residues.

The gene calls are TRBV10-3 and TRBJ2-3, with a tentative D call TRBD2 (5 bases). This CDR3 has 11 amino acids. V lost 6 bases to trimming and J lost 8 bases, with 9 bases between them. The germline CDR1 and CDR2 sequences are ENHRY and SYGVKD. Here the CDR3 reads CAISPEGTQYF. CDR3 DNA: TGTGCCATCAGCCCCGAGGGTACGCAGTATTTT.

The CDR3 nucleotides read TGTGCCAGCAGCTCACAGACAGGAGAAGGCTACACCTTC. Its translation is CASSSQTGEGYTF. The chain combines TRBV7-8 with TRBJ1-2, with D perhaps TRBD1 (6 bases). V lost 4 bases, J lost 8 bases, and 14 bases lay in between. The CDR3 has 13 amino acids. In germline, CDR1 is SGHVS, CDR2 FQNEAQ.

This sequence joins TRBV7-2 and TRBJ2-3; D may be TRBD2 (6 bases). CDR1 is SGHTA, CDR2 FQGNSA, per germline. V lost 3 bases and J 1 base, leaving 8 bases between the germline ends. This CDR3 has 14 residues. The chain's CDR3 is CASSFRLGTDTQYF. CDR3 bases: TGTGCCAGCAGCTTTCGACTAGGCACAGATACGCAGTATTTT.

DNA of the CDR3: TGCACCAGCAGCCAACTAGAAACACTAGCGGGGCCTTTAACCGGGGAGCTGTTTTTT. It encodes CTSSQLETLAGPLTGELFF. The rearrangement links TRBV1 to TRBJ2-2; TRBD2 was called by the table and not checked on the DNA. TRBV1 is deemed a pseudogene. The CDR3 is 19 amino acids.

This chain uses TRBV9 with TRBJ2-7; perhaps TRBD1 as D (6 bases). Germline CDR1 is SGDLS and CDR2 is YYNGEE. The CDR3 runs 15 residues. The V end was cut by 0 bases, the J end by 3 bases, with 13 bases between. CDR3 region: CASSVEGDPFYEQYF. The CDR3 region has the DNA TGTGCCAGCAGCGTAGAGGGGGACCCCTTCTACGAGCAGTACTTC.

The chain recombines TRBV2 with TRBJ2-2, with 11 bases that match TRBD2. The junction had 8 bases not matched to a gene; V was cut back by 4 bases and J by 4 bases. CDR3 length equals 17 residues. Germline V lookup: CDR1 SNHLY, CDR2 FYNNEI. CDR3 sequence reads: CASSVDLLAGGTGELFF. The CDR3 coding sequence is TGTGCCAGCAGTGTTGACCTTCTAGCGGGGGGCACCGGGGAGCTGTTTTTT.

The chain employs TRBV21-1 and TRBJ2-7; the table assigns TRBD2, which was not confirmed against the DNA. TRBV21-1 is a pseudogene segment. CDR3 length equals 15 residues. CDR3 residues: CASNRRLVGAGEQYF. CDR3 in DNA: TGTGCCAGCAACAGACGACTAGTTGGGGCAGGGGAGCAGTACTTC.

The chain combines TRBV30 with TRBJ1-5; possible D gene TRBD1, 6 bases. This CDR3 has 13 residues. V lost 4 bases to trimming and J lost 10 bases, with 17 bases between them. The V gene's germline CDR1 is GTSNPN and CDR2 SVGIG (reference sequence). CDR3 sequence: CAWTQGYGNPQHF. In DNA, the CDR3 is TGTGCCTGGACGCAGGGGTATGGGAACCCCCAGCATTTT.

The chain employs TRBV19 and TRBJ1-6, with unresolved D. Germline assignment: CDR1 LNHDA and CDR2 SQIVND (reference sequence). The V gene lost 7 bases and the J gene lost 0 bases, with 10 bases spanning the gap. The CDR3 is made up of 15 amino acids. In DNA, the CDR3 is TGTGCCAGTACCCCCGGTAGCTCCTATAATTCACCCCTCCACTTT. It is translated as CASTPGSSYNSPLHF.

J is TRBJ2-7 and V is TRBV2; 10 nucleotides align to TRBD1. The length of the CDR3 is 15 residues. CDR1 is SNHLY, CDR2 FYNNEI, per germline. J lost 2 bases, V lost 6 bases, and 7 bases had no gene match. The CDR3 sequence: CASSLTGGITYEQYF. The CDR3 DNA is TGTGCCAGCAGCCTGACAGGGGGCATCACCTACGAGCAGTACTTC.

This clone was counted only a few times. The chain employs TRBV7-8 and TRBJ2-5, with TRBD1 identical over 7 bases. This CDR3 is built from 15 residues. V shed 1 base, J shed 6 bases, and the junction held 8 bases outside the gene matches. The germline V gene has CDR1 SGHVS and CDR2 FQNEAQ. The CDR3 protein is CASSLVGGGLQTQYF. CDR3 coding DNA: TGTGCCAGCAGCTTAGTAGGGGGCGGTCTGCAGACCCAGTACTTC. Full variable domain (rest looked up from reference TRBV7-8 and TRBJ2-5): GAGVSQSPRYKVAKRGQDVALRCDPISGHVSLFWYQQALGQGPEFLTYFQNEAQLDKSGLPSDRFFAERPEGSVSTLKIQRTQQEDSAVYLCASSLVGGGLQTQYFGPGTRLLVL.

This chain uses TRBV19 with TRBJ2-1, with D perhaps matching TRBD2 (5 bases). Trimming removed 6 bases from V and 0 bases from J, with 12 bases in between. Germline V CDR1 and CDR2: LNHDA, SQIVND (reference sequence). The CDR3 totals 15 residues. The CDR3 bases are TGTGCCAGTAGAGCTAAAGGGAGCTCCTACAATGAGCAGTTCTTC. Its translation: CASRAKGSSYNEQFF.

The chain carries TRBV12-3 or TRBV12-4 and TRBJ1-5; D is uncertain. V lost 3 bases and J 2 bases, leaving 5 bases between the germline ends. The length of the CDR3 is 13 residues. CDR3 sequence (DNA): TGTGCCAGCAGTTTGTTCGGCAATCAGCCCCAGCATTTT. Protein: CASSLFGNQPQHF.

The V gene is TRBV10-3, the J gene TRBJ2-2, with 7 bases fitting TRBD1. The germline gives CDR1 ENHRY, CDR2 SYGVKD. The CDR3 spans 14 residues. J gave up 4 bases and V 1 base, and 0 bases lay outside the gene matches. CDR3 DNA: TGTGCCATCAGTGAGTACAGGGGCACCGGGGAGCTGTTTTTT. Encoded protein: CAISEYRGTGELFF.

This chain uses TRBV10-3 with TRBJ2-5; 9 bases are a match to TRBD2. Unmatched junction bases numbered 7, after V lost 4 bases and J lost 1 base. Germline CDR1 ENHRY, CDR2 SYGVKD. The CDR3 is 16 residues long. The CDR3 DNA follows: TGTGCCATCAGTGGACGGGGCGGGGGGGCCCAAGAGACCCAGTACTTC. This encodes CAISGRGGGAQETQYF.